This is a list of T cell receptor beta chains from one sample in a study of CD4 and CD8 cells across lung adenocarcinoma regions. One entry per CDR3 protein, called by TCRdb with MiXCR from the PCR reads. The sample lists 13,000 to 15,000 distinct CDR3 sequences; just under 45% were seen once. What was sequenced was CD4+ T cells from the center of a lung tumor. The receptors were gathered from a male donor with lung adenocarcinoma. The CD4 and CD8 labels of this study may be unreliable. Both conserved end residues are part of each CDR3. Fields, in order: V gene, J gene, CDR3 length, D gene, CDR3 protein. D genes are given only for firm matches.

v_gene: TRBV28
j_gene: NA
len: 11
d_gene: TRBD1
CDR3aa: CASGTAYEQYF

v_gene: TRBV25-1
j_gene: TRBJ2-1
len: 16
d_gene: NA
CDR3aa: CASSGARGSSYNEQFF

v_gene: TRBV27
j_gene: TRBJ2-1
len: 12
d_gene: NA
CDR3aa: CASGLQYNEQFF

v_gene: TRBV7-2
j_gene: TRBJ2-1
len: 14
d_gene: TRBD2
CDR3aa: CASSFSGGSYEQFF

v_gene: TRBV10-2
j_gene: TRBJ2-2
len: 15
d_gene: NA
CDR3aa: CARGPQAAGTGTLFF

v_gene: TRBV7-3
j_gene: TRBJ2-3
len: 17
d_gene: TRBD2
CDR3aa: CASSFYGRGLEKNTQYF

v_gene: TRBV27
j_gene: NA
len: 15
d_gene: TRBD2
CDR3aa: CGGGTGGRDTDTQYF

v_gene: TRBV27
j_gene: TRBJ2-7
len: 14
d_gene: NA
CDR3aa: CASSRARSGYEQYF

v_gene: TRBV25-1
j_gene: TRBJ2-3
len: 17
d_gene: NA
CDR3aa: CASSVGFVGGRTDTQYF

v_gene: TRBV6-1
j_gene: TRBJ2-2
len: 16
d_gene: NA
CDR3aa: CASSLRIWVNTGELFF

v_gene: TRBV27
j_gene: TRBJ2-1
len: 14
d_gene: NA
CDR3aa: CASRLGGSYNEQFF

v_gene: TRBV7-2
j_gene: TRBJ2-2
len: 15
d_gene: TRBD1
CDR3aa: CASSYQTGNSGELFF

v_gene: TRBV20-1
j_gene: TRBJ2-1
len: 15
d_gene: NA
CDR3aa: CSASRDFSSYNEQFF

v_gene: TRBV6-5
j_gene: TRBJ2-1
len: 14
d_gene: NA
CDR3aa: CASSPSSTYNEQFF

v_gene: TRBV4-1
j_gene: TRBJ2-1
len: 15
d_gene: TRBD2
CDR3aa: CASSLAGVTNNEQFF

v_gene: TRBV6-5
j_gene: TRBJ2-5
len: 14
d_gene: NA
CDR3aa: CASSYQQGRETQYF

v_gene: TRBV4-1
j_gene: TRBJ1-3
len: 16
d_gene: NA
CDR3aa: CASSQDGPLSGNTIYF

v_gene: TRBV11-2
j_gene: TRBJ2-2
len: 13
d_gene: NA
CDR3aa: CASRGGSPGELFF

v_gene: TRBV10-3
j_gene: TRBJ2-4
len: 17
d_gene: NA
CDR3aa: CAIREGPGLRAKNTQYF

v_gene: TRBV20-1
j_gene: TRBJ2-1
len: 18
d_gene: TRBD2
CDR3aa: CSAPSTSGSWIGYNEQFF

v_gene: TRBV6-1
j_gene: TRBJ2-4
len: 13
d_gene: TRBD1
CDR3aa: CASRVTGQDIQYF

v_gene: TRBV6-1
j_gene: TRBJ2-7
len: 15
d_gene: TRBD2
CDR3aa: CASRSGLGSSYEQYF

v_gene: TRBV7-9
j_gene: TRBJ1-1
len: 13
d_gene: TRBD1
CDR3aa: CASSAGTGVEAFF